These 25 T cell receptor beta chains were sequenced from one sample in a study of T-cell memory formation after mild COVID-19. TCRdb used MiXCR to reprocess the 5' RACE reads, holding one entry per CDR3 protein. Of fewer than 350,000 distinct CDR3 sequences in the sample, roughly an eighth were seen once. Specimen: PBMCs or a T cell subset sorted from them (not recorded which). These receptors were obtained from a man aged 18 to 29 who had mild COVID-19 (a few samples of this study predate the infection). Cell type and time point are not known.

The chain is built from TRBV15 and TRBJ2-1; 10 bases agree with TRBD1. J gave up 9 bases and V 3 bases, and 2 bases lay outside the gene matches. This CDR3 comprises 13 residues. Germline loops: CDR1 LNHNV, CDR2 YYDKDF (reference sequence). The CDR3 DNA is TGTGCCACCAGCAGCCGGGACAGGGGTGAGCAGTTCTTC. As protein: CATSSRDRGEQFF.

There are a few counts of this clonotype. CDR3 nucleotide sequence: TGTGCCAGCAGCGTAGCGGGGTGGGATGAGCAGTTCTTC. It yields the protein CASSVAGWDEQFF. The chain has TRBV9 and TRBJ2-1, with TRBD2 as a possible D gene (5 bases). Deletions cut 0 bases from V and 8 bases from J, with 9 bases between. Germline CDR1 SGDLS, CDR2 YYNGEE. This CDR3 has 13 residues.

This clonotype was counted many times. V and J are TRBV10-3 and TRBJ1-2; tentatively, D is TRBD1 (5 bases). Per the germline V gene, CDR1 is ENHRY and CDR2 is SYGVKD. V gave up 0 bases and J gave up 7 bases, with 15 bases separating them. The CDR3 contains 15 residues. CDR3 DNA: TGTGCCATCAGTGAGTCATTGTGGCAGGGCGGTGGCTACACCTTC. Protein product: CAISESLWQGGGYTF.

The chain couples TRBV20-1 to TRBJ2-7, with D perhaps TRBD1 (6 bases). Trimming took off 4 bases at V and 2 bases at J, with 18 bases between the two ends. Germline CDR1 is DFQATT and CDR2 is SNEGSKA (reference sequence). This CDR3 region has 15 residues. The CDR3 region has the DNA TGCAGTGCTACAAAGAGAGAGGGGGACGCCTACGAGCAGTACTTC. This gives the protein CSATKREGDAYEQYF.

The chain combines TRBV5-6 with TRBJ2-1, with 13 nucleotides matching TRBD2. The CDR3 has 15 amino acids. Losses at the gene ends were 4 bases for V and 9 bases for J; bases not matched to a gene: 7. Germline V gene sequence: CDR1 SGHDT, CDR2 YYEEEE. CDR3 DNA: TGTGCCAGCAGCCTACTAGCGGGGGGGCAAGGTGAGCAGTTCTTC. Its protein is CASSLLAGGQGEQFF.

This clonotype was counted a few times. The V and J genes are TRBV20-1 and TRBJ1-1; tentatively, D is TRBD1 (5 bases). Germline loops: CDR1 DFQATT, CDR2 SNEGSKA (reference sequence). CDR3 length: 12 amino acids. Trimming took 5 bases from V and 3 from J, leaving 10 bases between them. The CDR3 region has the DNA TGCAGTGCTGCACAGGTAGACACTGAAGCTTTCTTT. Translating gives CSAAQVDTEAFF.

This clonotype showed up just a few times. This chain uses TRBV4-1 with TRBJ2-5, with TRBD2 identical over 8 bases. V lost 1 base and J lost 5; bases outside the gene matches: 6. The CDR3 is made up of 15 amino acids. Germline loops: CDR1 MGHRA, CDR2 YSYEKL. CDR3: CASSQAGGGLETQYF. Written as DNA, the CDR3 is TGCGCCAGCAGCCAAGCGGGCGGGGGGCTGGAGACCCAGTACTTC.

This clonotype was picked up a small number of times. The chain recombines TRBV6-1 with TRBJ2-7, with unresolved D. The CDR3 has 13 residues. Germline V gene data show CDR1 as MNHNS and CDR2 as SASEGT. Trimming stripped 4 bases from V and 2 bases from J, with 9 bases between. CDR3 in amino acids: CASSAGEPYEQYF. CDR3 nucleotides: TGTGCCAGCAGTGCAGGCGAACCCTACGAGCAGTACTTC.

The table lists this clonotype with a few counts. This may be a read error: a much more frequent sequence differs by one nucleotide. The CDR3 protein is CASSLQSNTEAFF. CDR3 coding DNA: TGTGCCAGCAGCTTACAGAGTAACACTGAAGCTTTCTTT. This chain uses TRBV7-3 with TRBJ1-1; D gene uncertain. Germline CDR1 is SGHTA and CDR2 is FQGTGA. The V end lost 2 bases, the J end lost 2 bases, and 6 bases lay between the germline ends. The CDR3 consists of 13 residues.

The chain links TRBV5-1 to TRBJ2-3; 11 bases are a match to TRBD1. In germline, CDR1 is SGHRS, CDR2 YFSETQ. V lost 0 bases and J lost 5; bases outside the gene matches: 5. This CDR3 has 16 residues. Here the CDR3 DNA reads TGCGCCAGCAGCTTGGATCCGGGACAGGGGGAAGATACGCAGTATTTT. This sequence encodes CASSLDPGQGEDTQYF.

This clonotype was detected only a few times. This rearrangement joins TRBV7-9 to TRBJ1-1; weak D call: TRBD1 (6 bases). This CDR3 is built from 16 residues. Trimming took off 2 bases at V and 0 bases at J, with 13 bases between the two ends. Germline values: CDR1 SEHNR, CDR2 FQNEAQ (reference sequence). The CDR3 nucleotides read TGTGCCAGCAGCTTAATTACGGGGGCTCTGAACACTGAAGCTTTCTTT. Translated, it gives CASSLITGALNTEAFF.

The V call is TRBV19, the J call TRBJ2-7; 8 bases agree with TRBD1. The CDR3 runs to 13 residues. Unmatched junction bases numbered 6, after V lost 9 bases and J lost 2 bases. Per germline, CDR1 LNHDA and CDR2 SQIVND (reference sequence). The CDR3 DNA reads TGTGCCAGCAACTCGGGACAGGCCTACGAGCAGTACTTC. It specifies CASNSGQAYEQYF.

The chain employs TRBV2 and TRBJ1-2, with TRBD1 identical over 7 bases. Germline V gives CDR1 SNHLY, CDR2 FYNNEI. The CDR3 is 11 amino acids. The J segment lost 8 bases and the V segment lost 11 bases, leaving 8 bases of the junction unmatched. For the CDR3, the DNA is TGTGCCGGCCGGACACAGGGGGGCTACACCTTC. Encoded protein: CAGRTQGGYTF.

This clonotype came up a few times. The genes are TRBV24-1 and TRBJ2-1; D gene uncertain. This CDR3 spans 15 amino acids. The V end lost 4 bases, the J end lost 1 base, and 10 bases lay between the germline ends. Germline V gene data show CDR1 as KGHDR and CDR2 as SFDVKD. This CDR3 reads CATSDLGSSYNEQFF. CDR3 coding DNA: TGTGCCACCAGTGACCTAGGGTCATCCTACAATGAGCAGTTCTTC.

This chain joins TRBV12-3 or TRBV12-4 and TRBJ2-7; D is ambiguous. The ends were cut back, 4 bases at V and 0 bases at J, with 4 bases in the middle. This CDR3 comprises 12 residues. The DNA of the CDR3 is TGTGCCAGCAGTTACGACTCCTACGAGCAGTACTTC. Its protein product is CASSYDSYEQYF.

The chain carries TRBV6-5 and TRBJ1-3, with 9 bases matching TRBD1. CDR3 length: 15 residues. After removal of 6 bases from V and 2 bases from J, the junction contained 5 bases not matched to a gene. Per the germline V gene, CDR1 is MNHEY and CDR2 is SVGAGI. CDR3 sequence reads: CASRSQGATGNTIYF. CDR3 nucleotide sequence: TGTGCCAGCAGGTCACAGGGGGCAACTGGAAACACCATATATTTT.

J is TRBJ1-1 and V is TRBV4-2; the D gene is possibly TRBD1 (6 bases). The CDR3 has 17 residues. V was cut by 0 bases and J by 0 bases, with 14 bases left in between. Germline V gene lookup returns CDR1 LGHNA and CDR2 YNFKEQ. The CDR3 reads CASSQEEGVVLNTEAFF. The DNA of the CDR3 is TGTGCCAGCAGCCAAGAAGAGGGGGTGGTCCTGAACACTGAAGCTTTCTTT.

V is TRBV12-3 or TRBV12-4 and J is TRBJ1-1; D is uncertain. The V end was cut by 3 bases, the J end by 5 bases, with 10 bases between. The CDR3 is 13 amino acids. CDR3 protein: CASSFSPWTEAFF. In nucleotides, the CDR3 is TGTGCCAGCAGTTTTAGTCCGTGGACTGAAGCTTTCTTT.

The CDR3: CASSQLVRQETQYF. The CDR3 DNA sequence: TGTGCCAGCAGCCAATTGGTCAGGCAAGAGACCCAGTACTTC. V is TRBV7-9 and J is TRBJ2-5; D is ambiguous. The CDR3 loop spans 14 amino acids. V was trimmed by 5 bases and J by 2 bases, leaving 12 bases between them. Per germline, CDR1 SEHNR and CDR2 FQNEAQ (reference sequence).

This clonotype was found a few times. This chain uses TRBV11-2 with TRBJ2-7; 12 nucleotides align to TRBD2. Germline-derived CDR1 and CDR2 are SGHAT and FQNNGV. V was clipped by 5 bases and J by 3 bases; unmatched bases: 5. The CDR3 sequence is 15 residues long. DNA for the CDR3: TGTGCCAGCAGCCACACTAGCGGGGGGAACTACGAGCAGTACTTC. Its protein is CASSHTSGGNYEQYF.

This chain links TRBV4-3 with TRBJ2-3, with 13 nucleotides matching TRBD2. The germline V gene has CDR1 LGHNA and CDR2 YSLEER. The CDR3 is 15 amino acids. V gave up 4 bases and J gave up 5 bases; unmatched junction bases: 3. This CDR3 is CASSPWTSGGDTQYF. The CDR3 DNA follows: TGCGCCAGCAGCCCCTGGACTAGCGGGGGAGATACGCAGTATTTT.

Only a few counts were recorded for this clonotype. The V gene is TRBV7-2, the J gene TRBJ2-5; the D call may be TRBD1 or TRBD2 (5 bases each). With 7 bases removed from V and 5 bases from J, the gap between germline ends came to 23 bases. Germline V CDR1 and CDR2: SGHTA, FQGNSA. The CDR3 runs to 16 residues. CDR3 coding DNA: TGTGCCAGCATCCCAGACCCCGCCCGGGGCGGCGAGACCCAGTACTTC. It encodes CASIPDPARGGETQYF.

In nucleotides, the CDR3 is TGCGCCAGCAGCCGGGGACAGGGGGGCTCTTACCAAGAGACCCAGTACTTC. Encoded protein: CASSRGQGGSYQETQYF. The chain couples TRBV5-1 to TRBJ2-5; 11 bases map to TRBD1. The ends lost 4 bases at V and 0 bases at J; junction bases unmatched: 8. Germline V gene data show CDR1 as SGHRS and CDR2 as YFSETQ. The length of the CDR3 is 17 residues.

This clonotype occurred a few times. This chain uses TRBV4-1 with TRBJ1-4, with D hard to call. Trimming left V 1 base short and J 1 base short, with 7 bases between. The CDR3 contains 15 residues. Germline assignment: CDR1 MGHRA and CDR2 YSYEKL. In DNA, the CDR3 is TGCGCCAGCAGCCAAGTTGCAGTAACTAATGAAAAACTGTTTTTT. Its protein is CASSQVAVTNEKLFF.

In its sample, this clonotype was seen once. The chain is built from TRBV6-2 or TRBV6-3 and TRBJ2-1; 8 bases map to TRBD2. V lost 2 bases to trimming and J lost 7 bases; unmatched junction nucleotides: 4. Germline V gives CDR1 MNHEY, CDR2 SVGEGT. The CDR3 totals 14 residues. The CDR3 reads CASSYQREQNEQFF. In DNA, the CDR3 is TGTGCCAGCAGTTACCAGCGGGAGCAAAATGAGCAGTTCTTC.